Shown below are 24 T cell receptor beta chains from a single sample sequenced in a study of shared clonotypes between healthy human individuals. Measured with immunoSEQ multiplex PCR; TCRdb has only the in-frame clones, and not every one. This sample yields some 2.4 million clones, of which 80% to 95% are seen a single time; 0.36% belongs to the top ten. Sequencing input: naive CD4+ T cells from PBMCs. As to subset: CD45RA+ positively selected. The receptors were sampled from a man aged 18 to 30 in good health. Some clones in this sample may be carry-over from other donors' samples.

CDR3 DNA: TGTGCCAGCAGCTCCCCGGGGGCAGGGGCCTACTACGAGCAGTACTTC. Translating it yields CASSSPGAGAYYEQYF. The chain carries TRBV28 and TRBJ2-7, with D possibly being TRBD1 or TRBD2 (6 bases each). With 6 bases removed from V and 3 bases from J, the gap between germline ends came to 21 bases. The germline CDR1 and CDR2 sequences are MDHEN and SYDVKM. The CDR3 consists of 16 residues. The whole variable domain, remainder taken from reference TRBV28 and TRBJ2-7, is DVKVTQSSRYLVKRTGEKVFLECVQDMDHENMFWYRQDPGLGLRLIYFSYDVKMKEKGDIPEGYSVSREKKERFSLILESASTNQTSMYLCASSSPGAGAYYEQYFGPGTRLTVT.

The J gene is TRBJ2-7, the V gene TRBV18, with TRBD2 identical over 8 bases. The J segment lost 4 bases and the V segment lost 2 bases, leaving 13 bases of the junction unmatched. The germline gives CDR1 KGHSH, CDR2 LQKENI. The CDR3 covers 17 residues. The CDR3 DNA reads TGTGCCAGCTCACCATCCAGGATTGGACTAGCACCTTACGAGCAGTACTTC. This gives the protein CASSPSRIGLAPYEQYF.

The chain uses TRBV6-5 and TRBJ1-2; D is uncertain. The CDR3 is made up of 13 amino acids. V shed 0 bases and J shed 8 bases, with 10 bases lying between them. The germline gives CDR1 MNHEY, CDR2 SVGAGI. CDR3 DNA sequence: TGTGCCAGCAGTTACTCTGGGGATTCCGGCTACACCTTC. It translates to CASSYSGDSGYTF.

The chain's CDR3 is CASSLGTGGISYEQYF. DNA for the CDR3: TGTGCCAGCAGCTTGGGGACAGGGGGAATCTCCTACGAGCAGTACTTC. The chain links TRBV5-6 to TRBJ2-7; 10 positions match TRBD1. With V trimmed by 0 bases and J by 0 bases, 3 bases remained unmatched. The V gene's germline CDR1 is SGHDT and CDR2 YYEEEE. This CDR3 comprises 16 residues. Looking up the rest from reference TRBV5-6 and TRBJ2-7 gives the full variable domain: DAGVTQSPTHLIKTRGQQVTLRCSPKSGHDTVSWYQQALGQGPQFIFQYYEEEERQRGNFPDRFSGHQFPNYSSELNVNALLLGDSALYLCASSLGTGGISYEQYFGPGTRLTVT.

V gene TRBV5-1 combines with J gene TRBJ2-7; 7 nucleotides align to TRBD1. CDR3 size: 14 residues. The V and J ends lost 0 bases and 3 bases, in that order; junction bases with no gene match: 3. The germline V gene encodes CDR1 SGHRS and CDR2 YFSETQ. The CDR3 coding sequence is TGCGCCAGCAGCTTGGAGGGGGCAGGCTACGAGCAGTACTTC. This sequence encodes CASSLEGAGYEQYF.

The chain combines TRBV9 with TRBJ2-3; 7 bases map to TRBD2. This CDR3 is built from 16 residues. CDR1 SGDLS and CDR2 YYNGEE come from the germline V gene. V lost 3 bases to trimming and J lost 2 bases; unmatched junction nucleotides: 9. CDR3 nucleotide sequence: TGTGCCAGCAGCGGGGGCGAGCGGGGATACACAGATACGCAGTATTTT. Translation: CASSGGERGYTDTQYF.

The chain is built from TRBV28 and TRBJ1-2; 9 bases fit TRBD1. The CDR3 runs to 14 residues. Unmatched junction bases numbered 8, after V lost 4 bases and J lost 8 bases. The germline CDR1 and CDR2 sequences are MDHEN and SYDVKM. The CDR3 loop is CASSSTGGGRGYTF. The CDR3 coding sequence is TGTGCCAGCAGTTCCACAGGGGGCGGTAGGGGCTACACCTTC.

This clone has only a few counts. The sample contains more than one DNA sequence encoding this CDR3. The gene calls are TRBV28 and TRBJ2-2, with D unresolved. This CDR3 is 14 amino acids long. V was clipped by 5 bases and J by 2 bases, with 9 bases between them. Germline V gene data show CDR1 as MDHEN and CDR2 as SYDVKM. CDR3 residues: CASSTTGNTGELFF. The CDR3 nucleotides are TGTGCCAGCAGTACAACGGGTAACACCGGGGAGCTGTTTTTT.

This sequence joins TRBV4-3 and TRBJ2-7; perhaps D is TRBD1 or TRBD2 (6 bases each). The CDR3 covers 15 residues. Germline lookup yields CDR1 LGHNA and CDR2 YSLEER. Trimming took off 4 bases at V and 2 bases at J, with 15 bases between the two ends. The DNA for the CDR3 is TGCGCCAGCAGCCGGGAGAACAGGGAGGCCTACGAGCAGTACTTC. Its translation: CASSRENREAYEQYF.

The rearrangement joins TRBV27 to TRBJ2-7; 9 nucleotides line up with TRBD2. J gave up 2 bases and V 5 bases, and 10 bases lay outside the gene matches. Looked up from germline, CDR1 is MNHEY and CDR2 is SMNVEV (reference sequence). The CDR3 contains 16 residues. The CDR3 nucleotides read TGTGCCAGCAGTGAAAGGCCTAGCGGGACTACCTACGAGCAGTACTTC. Translating it yields CASSERPSGTTYEQYF.

The chain links TRBV6-1 to TRBJ2-1; the match to TRBD2 covers 13 bases. The V and J ends lost 4 bases and 4 bases, in that order; junction bases with no gene match: 7. Germline CDR1 reads MNHNS; CDR2 reads SASEGT. CDR3 length equals 17 residues. The DNA of the CDR3 is TGTGCCAGCAGTGCCTACTTACTAGCGGGAGGGTACAATGAGCAGTTCTTC. Its translation: CASSAYLLAGGYNEQFF.

This clone was recorded only once. The CDR3 coding sequence is TGTGCCAGCACCCGAGCGGGAGGGCCGATGAACACCGGGGAGCTGTTTTTT. Its protein is CASTRAGGPMNTGELFF. The V and J genes are TRBV11-2 and TRBJ2-2; 10 bases align to TRBD2. Germline V gene lookup returns CDR1 SGHAT and CDR2 FQNNGV. Trimming removed 7 bases from V and 1 base from J; junction bases left unmatched: 9. CDR3 length: 17 residues.

About this clone: Other DNA sequences within the sample encode an identical CDR3. This chain links TRBV9 with TRBJ2-5; D is unresolved. Trimming pared 0 bases from V and 3 bases from J, leaving 6 bases between. Per the germline V gene, CDR1 is SGDLS and CDR2 is YYNGEE. This CDR3 is 13 amino acids long. In nucleotides, the CDR3 is TGTGCCAGCAGCGTAGCAAAGGAAGAGACCCAGTACTTC. Protein sequence: CASSVAKEETQYF.

J is TRBJ1-4 and V is TRBV6-1, with no clear D. V gave up 7 bases and J gave up 3 bases, with 9 bases separating them. Germline loops: CDR1 MNHNS, CDR2 SASEGT. The CDR3 is 13 residues long. CDR3 residues: CASTAEANEKLFF. The CDR3 DNA reads TGTGCCAGCACGGCGGAGGCTAATGAAAAACTGTTTTTT.

J is TRBJ2-7 and V is TRBV2; TRBD2 agrees at 9 bases. Germline V CDR1 and CDR2: SNHLY, FYNNEI. Trimming at V came to 2 bases and at J to 1 base, leaving 6 bases not matched to a gene. This CDR3 comprises 16 residues. CDR3 nucleotides: TGTGCCAGCAGTGAATCTAGCGGGGCCCTATCCTACGAGCAGTACTTC. Its protein is CASSESSGALSYEQYF.

With regard to this clone: Distinct nucleotide sequences in the sample also encode this CDR3. V usage is TRBV18 and J usage is TRBJ2-7, with a possible D match to TRBD1 (6 bases). V shed 0 bases and J shed 0 bases, with 9 bases lying between them. The CDR3 is 15 residues long. The germline V gene has CDR1 KGHSH and CDR2 LQKENI. In nucleotides, the CDR3 is TGTGCCAGCTCACCACCGCAGGGGAGCTCCTACGAGCAGTACTTC. Protein: CASSPPQGSSYEQYF.

With respect to this clone: Other DNA sequences in this sample translate to the same CDR3. This sequence joins TRBV27 and TRBJ2-7, with 7 bases that match TRBD2. CDR1 is MNHEY, CDR2 SMNVEV, per germline (reference sequence). After removal of 2 bases from V and 4 bases from J, the junction contained 2 bases not matched to a gene. There are 13 residues in the CDR3. CDR3 in DNA: TGTGCCAGCAGTTTAGGCGGGAGATACGAGCAGTACTTC. It codes for CASSLGGRYEQYF.

The CDR3 coding sequence is TGTGCCAGCAGCTTAGTGGGAAATGCTTGGCAGGGGAATCAGCCCCAGCATTTT. Protein: CASSLVGNAWQGNQPQHF. The chain couples TRBV11-3 to TRBJ1-5; a weak D match, TRBD1 (6 bases). The V gene lost 1 base and the J gene lost 4 bases, with 20 bases spanning the gap. CDR1 is SGHNT and CDR2 is YENEEA in the germline V gene. CDR3 length equals 18 residues. Full variable domain (remainder filled in from reference TRBV11-3 and TRBJ1-5): EAGVVQSPRYKIIEKKQPVAFWCNPISGHNTLYWYLQNLGQGPELLIRYENEEAVDDSQLPKDRFSAERLKGVDSTLKIQPAELGDSAVYLCASSLVGNAWQGNQPQHFGDGTRLSIL.

This sequence joins TRBV10-1 and TRBJ2-7; the match to TRBD2 covers 8 bases. Looked up from germline, CDR1 is WNHNN and CDR2 is SYGVQD (reference sequence). The CDR3 has 15 amino acids. V lost 2 bases and J lost 1; bases outside the gene matches: 4. The CDR3 spells CASSEQRERSYEQYF. The DNA of the CDR3 is TGCGCCAGCAGTGAGCAGCGGGAGCGGTCCTACGAGCAGTACTTC.

V usage is TRBV10-2 and J usage is TRBJ1-1; TRBD1 aligns across 7 bases. The CDR3 contains 14 residues. Germline values: CDR1 WSHSY, CDR2 SAAADI. CDR3 sequence reads: CAGGGGVGDTEAFF. CDR3 bases: TGCGCAGGGGGCGGGGGCGTGGGGGACACTGAAGCTTTCTTT.

V gene TRBV2 combines with J gene TRBJ2-7; either TRBD1 or TRBD2 may supply D (5 bases each). CDR1 and CDR2 from the germline V gene are SNHLY and FYNNEI. The CDR3 extends over 15 amino acids. The V end lost 6 bases, the J end lost 0 bases, and 15 bases lay between the germline ends. The CDR3 here is CASSPRDLSSYEQYF. DNA of the CDR3: TGTGCCAGCAGCCCCCGGGACCTAAGCTCCTACGAGCAGTACTTC.

This clone was picked up one time. This chain uses TRBV9 with TRBJ2-3; 10 nucleotides agree with TRBD1. The CDR3 length is 17 residues. Per germline, CDR1 SGDLS and CDR2 YYNGEE. V lost 3 bases, J lost 5 bases, and 12 bases stayed unmatched. CDR3 nucleotide sequence: TGTGCCAGCAGCGCCCCTCACGCAGACAGGGGGCAAGATACGCAGTATTTT. Encoded protein: CASSAPHADRGQDTQYF.

The chain has TRBV6-5 and TRBJ1-5; 7 bases are shared with TRBD1. CDR3 length: 16 residues. V was pared by 2 bases and J by 1 base, with 5 bases of the junction left unmatched. Germline V gives CDR1 MNHEY, CDR2 SVGAGI. The CDR3 nucleotides read TGTGCCAGCAGTTACGTCAGGGGGACAAGCAATCAGCCCCAGCATTTT. Its protein is CASSYVRGTSNQPQHF.

This clone appeared once. The gene calls are TRBV2 and TRBJ2-1; D may be TRBD2 (5 bases). This CDR3 is built from 15 residues. V was cut by 4 bases and J by 7 bases, with 17 bases left in between. CDR1 and CDR2 from the germline V gene are SNHLY and FYNNEI. In DNA form, the CDR3 reads TGTGCCAGCAGTGTAGTTACTAGAGTCGGGAATGAGCAGTTCTTC. Translated: CASSVVTRVGNEQFF.